The rows below give T cell receptor beta chains drawn from one sample of a study of CD8 T cells in ankylosing spondylitis. TCRdb processed the 5' RACE reads anew with MiXCR; each CDR3 protein has one entry. The data show about 39,000 distinct CDR3 sequences, 3% seen once. The material sequenced was blood, either unsorted or a sorted T cell fraction (not recorded which). The receptors shown here come from a male donor with ankylosing spondylitis or in good health (not recorded which). Each CDR3 is given with its conserved first and last residue. D genes are given only for firm matches. The size of a clone is reported for some rows only, either as once, few or many, or as a class for expanded clones.

d_call	j_call	clone_size	v_call	cdr3_nt	cdr3_aa
NA	TRBJ1-2	many	TRBV9	TGTGCCAGCAGCGTAGCCGAGGGCTATGGCTACACCTTC	CASSVAEGYGYTF
TRBD1	TRBJ1-6	many	TRBV9	TGTGCCAGCAGCGACCGGGACAGCCTAAATTCACCCCTCCACTTT	CASSDRDSLNSPLHF
NA	TRBJ1-4	few	TRBV9	TGTGCCAGCAGCGCGGCGGTTGCAACTAATGAAAAACTGTTTTTT	CASSAAVATNEKLFF
TRBD1	TRBJ2-1	many	TRBV9	TGTGCCAGCAGCGTACAGGGGGTCGATGAGCAGTTCTTC	CASSVQGVDEQFF
NA	TRBJ2-6	many	TRBV9	TGTGCCAGCAGCGTAGGAATTGACTCTGGGGCCAACGTCCTGACTTTC	CASSVGIDSGANVLTF
NA	TRBJ2-6	many	TRBV9	TGTGCCAGCAGCGTAGCTACCGGAGGGGCTGGGGCCAACGTCCTGACTTTC	CASSVATGGAGANVLTF
TRBD2	TRBJ2-5	many	TRBV9	TGTGCCAGCAGCGTCGGTAGCGGGAGTATGGAGACCCAGTACTTC	CASSVGSGSMETQYF
TRBD2	TRBJ2-2	many	TRBV9	TGTGCCAGCAGCCTCACTAGCGGGGGGAACACCGGGGAGCTGTTTTTT	CASSLTSGGNTGELFF
TRBD2	TRBJ2-1	many	TRBV9	TGTGCCAGCAGCCCGAGCGGGAGACACAATGAGCAGTTCTTC	CASSPSGRHNEQFF
TRBD1	TRBJ1-1	many	TRBV9	TGTGCCAGCAGCGCGGGACAGAGGAACACTGAAGCTTTCTTT	CASSAGQRNTEAFF
NA	TRBJ2-2	many	TRBV9	TGTGCCAGCAGCGTAGTACCAGCCGGGGAGCTGTTTTTT	CASSVVPAGELFF
NA	TRBJ2-5	many	TRBV9	TGTGCCAGCAGCGGCGGGGTAGCGGAAGAGACCCAGTACTTC	CASSGGVAEETQYF
TRBD2	TRBJ2-3	many	TRBV9	TGTGCCAGCAGCGCCGGGACTAGCAAAAGGACAGATACGCAGTATTTT	CASSAGTSKRTDTQYF
TRBD2	TRBJ2-2	many	TRBV9	TGTGCCAGCAGCGTAGGTTCCGGCGGGAGCACCGGGGAGCTGTTTTTT	CASSVGSGGSTGELFF
TRBD2	TRBJ2-3	many	TRBV9	TGTGCCAGCAGCATATCCCCGGGAACTAGCGGGCTCGATACGCAGTATTTT	CASSISPGTSGLDTQYF
TRBD1	TRBJ2-3	medium-sized	TRBV9	TGTGCCAGCAGCGTTCTCGGACAGGGGACAGATACGCAGTATTTT	CASSVLGQGTDTQYF
NA	TRBJ2-1	many	TRBV9	TGTGCCAGCAGCGTAGCTTCCGGGACAAGAGTTAACAATGAGCAGTTCTTC	CASSVASGTRVNNEQFF
NA	TRBJ1-2	many	TRBV9	TGTGCCAGCAGCGCCGTAGATACTGCTTATGGCTACACCTTC	CASSAVDTAYGYTF
NA	TRBJ2-3	many	TRBV9	TGTGCCAGCAGCGTAGACGCGTGGGGGCGCACAGATACGCAGTATTTT	CASSVDAWGRTDTQYF
TRBD2	TRBJ2-3	many	TRBV9	TGTGCCAGCAGCCCCCGACTAGCGGGAGGTGTAGATACGCAGTATTTT	CASSPRLAGGVDTQYF
TRBD1	TRBJ1-1	many	TRBV9	TGTGCCAGCAGCGTAGTGGAGACAGGGATCACTGAAGCTTTCTTT	CASSVVETGITEAFF
NA	TRBJ1-6	many	TRBV9	TGTGCCAGCAGCCCCTCAGGAGTTAATTCACCCCTCCACTTT	CASSPSGVNSPLHF
NA	TRBJ1-1	NA	TRBV7-4	TGTGCCAGCAGCCATACCCAGATCGGGACTTTAAACACTGAAGCTTTCTTT	CASSHTQIGTLNTEAFF
NA	TRBJ2-3	many	TRBV9	TGTGCCAGCAGCGTAGTTCACGGTTCAGATACGCAGTATTTT	CASSVVHGSDTQYF
NA	TRBJ1-4	many	TRBV9	TGTGCCAGCAGCGTAGGTGCTGGGACTGCGAATGAAAAACTGTTTTTT	CASSVGAGTANEKLFF
TRBD2	TRBJ2-3	many	TRBV9	TGTGCCAGCAGCGTAGTGGGGACTACCACAGATACGCAGTATTTT	CASSVVGTTTDTQYF
NA	TRBJ2-5	many	TRBV9	TGTGCCAGCAGTCCTATCGGCGAGACCCAGTACTTC	CASSPIGETQYF
TRBD1	TRBJ1-1	many	TRBV9	TGTGCCAGCAGCACCAGAAAGGGACAGGGAATGAACACTGAAGCTTTCTTT	CASSTRKGQGMNTEAFF
TRBD1	TRBJ1-3	many	TRBV9	TGTGCCAGCAGCATCGCGGACAGGGGGCCTGGAAACACCATATATTTT	CASSIADRGPGNTIYF
TRBD2	TRBJ2-5	many	TRBV9	TGTGCCAGCAGCGTCGCGGCCGGGACTAGATTGCGAGAGACCCAGTACTTC	CASSVAAGTRLRETQYF
TRBD1	TRBJ2-1	many	TRBV9	TGTGCCAGCAGCGTAGGGGGGACAGGGGGTCTCGATGAGCAGTTCTTC	CASSVGGTGGLDEQFF
NA	TRBJ1-2	many	TRBV9	TGTGCCAGCAGCGTAGGAGCAGGGGACGGCTACACCTTC	CASSVGAGDGYTF
TRBD1	TRBJ2-3	many	TRBV9	TGTGCCAGCAGCGTAGACGGCAGGGGGCCAGATACGCAGTATTTT	CASSVDGRGPDTQYF
TRBD2	TRBJ2-3	many	TRBV9	TGTGCCAGCAGCTTTTCGGGGCTAGCGGGAGGCCCGCCAGATACGCAGTATTTT	CASSFSGLAGGPPDTQYF
TRBD2	TRBJ2-1	many	TRBV9	TGTGCCAGCAGCGGAGATCGACTAGCGGCATCCTACAATGAGCAGTTCTTC	CASSGDRLAASYNEQFF
TRBD1	TRBJ2-3	many	TRBV9	TGTGCCAGCAGCGTAGAGGGGGCCACAGATACGCAGTATTTT	CASSVEGATDTQYF
NA	TRBJ2-6	many	TRBV9	TGTGCCAGCAGCGTAGATGGTGCAGGAGGGGCCAACGTCCTGACTTTC	CASSVDGAGGANVLTF
NA	TRBJ2-1	NA	TRBV9	TGTGCCAGCAGCGTCGTGGATTACAATGAGCAGTTCTTC	CASSVVDYNEQFF
NA	TRBJ2-1	many	TRBV9	TGTGCCAGCAGCGCCCACATAAATGAGCAGTTCTTC	CASSAHINEQFF
TRBD2	TRBJ2-1	many	TRBV9	TGTGCCAGCAGCCCCAAACTACGCGGGAGAGATGAGCAGTTCTTC	CASSPKLRGRDEQFF